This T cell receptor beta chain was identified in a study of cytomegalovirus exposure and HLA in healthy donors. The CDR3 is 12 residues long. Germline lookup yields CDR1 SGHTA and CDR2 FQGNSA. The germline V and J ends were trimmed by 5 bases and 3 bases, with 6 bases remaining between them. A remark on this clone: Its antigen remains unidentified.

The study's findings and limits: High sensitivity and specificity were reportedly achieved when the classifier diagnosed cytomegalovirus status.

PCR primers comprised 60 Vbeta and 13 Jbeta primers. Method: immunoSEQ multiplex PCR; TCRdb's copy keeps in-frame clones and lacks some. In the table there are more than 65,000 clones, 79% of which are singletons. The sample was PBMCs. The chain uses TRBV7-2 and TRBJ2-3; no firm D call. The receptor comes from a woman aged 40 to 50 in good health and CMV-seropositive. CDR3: CASSGRTDTQYF. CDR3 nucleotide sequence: TGTGCCAGCAGCGGTCGGACAGATACGCAGTATTTT.